This entry lists 18 T cell receptor beta chains sequenced from one sample in a study of neoadjuvant anti-PD-1 for oral cavity cancer. Clones were sequenced by immunoSEQ multiplex PCR, and TCRdb holds only the in-frame ones, with some missing. The table lists over 15,000 clones, approximately 70% of them singletons, with approximately 2.7% in the top ten. Sequencing used PBMCs, obtained before nivolumab (anti-PD-1) treatment. The source of these receptors is a person aged 35-79 years with oral cavity squamous cell carcinoma.

The chain has TRBV6-6 and TRBJ1-5; maybe TRBD1 (5 bases). The CDR3 has 14 amino acids. V was clipped by 7 bases and J by 3 bases, with 13 bases between them. The germline V gene has CDR1 MNHNY and CDR2 SVGAGI (reference sequence). The CDR3 sequence: CASNGDGANQPQHF. For the CDR3, the DNA is TGTGCCAGCAATGGGGACGGAGCCAATCAGCCCCAGCATTTT.

This clone was recorded a few times. The chain links TRBV28 to TRBJ1-1; TRBD1 agrees at 10 bases. Trimming took 7 bases from V and 4 from J; bases not matched to a gene: 15. The V gene's germline CDR1 is MDHEN and CDR2 SYDVKM. The CDR3 consists of 17 residues. CDR3 in amino acids: CASITNRDRGVGTEAFF. The CDR3 bases are TGTGCCAGCATAACGAACCGGGACAGGGGAGTAGGCACTGAAGCTTTCTTT.

This clone was found once. The chain recombines TRBV10-3 with TRBJ2-1; 7 bases fit TRBD2. The CDR3 contains 13 residues. The J segment lost 0 bases and the V segment lost 10 bases, leaving 3 bases of the junction unmatched. CDR1 and CDR2 from the germline V gene are ENHRY and SYGVKD. The CDR3 protein is CATLADSYNEQFF. DNA for the CDR3: TGTGCCACTCTAGCGGACTCCTACAATGAGCAGTTCTTC.

V and J are TRBV16 and TRBJ1-1, with TRBD1 as a possible D gene (5 bases). V was clipped by 2 bases and J by 4 bases, with 8 bases between them. The CDR3 is made up of 13 amino acids. Looked up from germline, CDR1 is KGHSY and CDR2 is FQNENV. The CDR3 DNA sequence: TGTGCCAGCAGCCAACAGGGTGGCACTGAAGCTTTCTTT. It yields the protein CASSQQGGTEAFF.

In this sample, this clone turned up a few times. The chain combines TRBV7-9 with TRBJ2-1; a weak D match, TRBD2 (5 bases). The CDR3 is made up of 13 amino acids. Germline V gives CDR1 SEHNR, CDR2 FQNEAQ (reference sequence). V gave up 1 base and J gave up 10 bases, with 11 bases separating them. The CDR3 nucleotides are TGTGCCAGCAGCTTAGTCGGGATCAGAGAGCAGTTCTTC. Amino acids: CASSLVGIREQFF.

This clone was counted once. This chain links TRBV6-1 with TRBJ2-2; D gene uncertain. Trimming removed 6 bases at V and 2 bases at J, with 7 bases between. CDR1 and CDR2 from the germline V gene are MNHNS and SASEGT. The CDR3 is 13 amino acids. CDR3 loop: CASRAPNTGELFF. Here the CDR3 DNA reads TGTGCCAGCAGAGCCCCTAACACCGGGGAGCTGTTTTTT.

The chain uses TRBV5-1 and TRBJ1-1, with a tentative D call TRBD1 (6 bases). Deletions cut 4 bases from V and 5 bases from J, with 15 bases between. The CDR3 spans 14 residues. Per the germline V gene, CDR1 is SGHRS and CDR2 is YFSETQ. The CDR3 DNA reads as TGCGCCAGCAGCCAGGGGACACCGGGGACTGAAGCTTTCTTT. Translated: CASSQGTPGTEAFF.

The CDR3 loop reads CASIGLSGANVLTF. CDR3 DNA: TGTGCCAGCATAGGACTCTCTGGGGCCAACGTCCTGACTTTC. V gene TRBV2 combines with J gene TRBJ2-6; possibly TRBD2 for D (5 bases). The CDR3 consists of 14 residues. The germline V gene encodes CDR1 SNHLY and CDR2 FYNNEI. The V and J ends lost 7 bases and 0 bases respectively, with 7 bases between them.

This clone appeared a single time. The gene calls are TRBV5-1 and TRBJ2-2, with D possibly matching TRBD2 (5 bases). Trimming cost V 0 bases and J 6 bases, with 15 bases left between them. The germline CDR1 and CDR2 sequences are SGHRS and YFSETQ. The CDR3 covers 16 residues. CDR3 sequence: CASSLDAGGVAGELFF. For the CDR3, the DNA is TGCGCCAGCAGCTTGGATGCGGGCGGTGTCGCCGGGGAGCTGTTTTTT.

This chain connects TRBV5-1 to TRBJ1-5, with D perhaps matching TRBD1 (5 bases). V was clipped by 1 base and J by 7 bases, with 15 bases between them. The CDR3 spans 15 residues. The germline V gene encodes CDR1 SGHRS and CDR2 YFSETQ. The CDR3 sequence: CASSLRGLKGQPQHF. The CDR3 nucleotides are TGCGCCAGCAGCTTGAGGGGACTTAAAGGGCAGCCCCAGCATTTT.

The V and J genes are TRBV2 and TRBJ2-7, with D perhaps TRBD1 (6 bases). V lost 3 bases and J lost 9, with 21 bases in between. This CDR3 has 15 residues. Germline V CDR1 and CDR2: SNHLY, FYNNEI. The CDR3 nucleotides read TGTGCCAGCAGTGACAGGGCTGGACAGCCCCCCTCGCAGTACTTC. Protein: CASSDRAGQPPSQYF.

This chain uses TRBV7-6 with TRBJ2-7; TRBD2 is a possible D gene (6 bases). V was clipped by 4 bases and J by 2 bases, with 15 bases between them. The CDR3 has 15 amino acids. Germline CDR1 reads SGHVS; CDR2 reads FNYEAQ. CDR3 coding DNA: TGTGCCAGCAGCTCTTCTTCTAGCGCGCCCTACGAGCAGTACTTC. The encoded protein is CASSSSSSAPYEQYF.

The V gene is TRBV6-5, the J gene TRBJ2-3; 8 nucleotides line up with TRBD1. From germline, CDR1 is MNHEY and CDR2 SVGAGI. V dropped 5 bases and J dropped 4; count of bases not matched to a gene: 2. This CDR3 is built from 13 residues. The CDR3 sequence: CASSPQGADTQYF. The CDR3 DNA reads TGTGCCAGCAGTCCACAGGGGGCAGATACGCAGTATTTT.

This clone has more than one count but fewer than ten. This chain joins TRBV7-8 and TRBJ2-1; TRBD2 might be the D (6 bases). CDR1 is SGHVS, CDR2 FQNEAQ, per germline. Trimming shortened V by 0 bases and J by 9 bases, and 12 bases separated the two germline ends. The CDR3 covers 14 residues. The CDR3 bases are TGTGCCAGCAGCTTAGCGCGACTAGTGGGTGAGCAGTTCTTC. Residues: CASSLARLVGEQFF.

The J gene is TRBJ1-4, the V gene TRBV30; TRBD1 aligns across 11 bases. The CDR3 totals 18 residues. Per germline, CDR1 GTSNPN and CDR2 SVGIG (reference sequence). Trimming at V came to 3 bases and at J to 7 bases, leaving 16 bases not matched to a gene. The CDR3, as DNA: TGTGCCTGGAGCAGAAAGGGACAGGGGGTTCAAATTGGTGAAAAACTGTTTTTT. It is translated as CAWSRKGQGVQIGEKLFF.

The V gene is TRBV5-6, the J gene TRBJ2-3, with TRBD2 identical over 10 bases. The CDR3 sequence is 16 residues long. Per the germline V gene, CDR1 is SGHDT and CDR2 is YYEEEE. Trimming at V came to 4 bases and at J to 6 bases, leaving 11 bases not matched to a gene. DNA of the CDR3: TGTGCCAGCAGCCCAACACCGGGACTAGCGACCGATACGCAGTATTTT. Its protein product is CASSPTPGLATDTQYF.

V is TRBV5-4 and J is TRBJ2-7, with 12 bases lining up with TRBD1. J gave up 7 bases and V 0 bases, and 5 bases lay outside the gene matches. The germline CDR1 and CDR2 sequences are SGHNT and YYREEE (reference sequence). The CDR3 loop spans 15 amino acids. The CDR3 loop is CASSLGGQGAFEQYF. In DNA, the CDR3 is TGTGCCAGCAGCTTGGGGGGACAGGGGGCTTTTGAGCAGTACTTC.

The V gene is TRBV6-5, the J gene TRBJ2-7; 9 nucleotides agree with TRBD2. The CDR3 contains 13 residues. Germline CDR1 is MNHEY and CDR2 is SVGAGI. J was trimmed by 6 bases and V by 7 bases; bases with no gene match: 7. The CDR3 region is CASKQGAGGEQYF. DNA for the CDR3: TGTGCCAGCAAGCAAGGAGCGGGAGGCGAGCAGTACTTC.